This TCR beta chain derives from a study of vaccination and CD4 T cells after COVID-19. By share, this clonotype counts as medium-sized. The antigen is unknown. V lost 8 bases, J lost 4 bases, and 3 bases stayed unmatched. Germline V gene data show CDR1 as SNHLY and CDR2 as FYNNEI. CDR3 length: 13 residues. Noted treatment: approximately nine-day PBMC culture with coronavirus spike peptide pools or control peptides (ViraFEST assay). At the Johns Hopkins FTIC core, DNA taken from cultured CD4+ T cells was sequenced by way of the Oncomine TCR Beta short-read assay. TCRdb re-called the PCR reads with MiXCR, one entry per CDR3 protein. Of around 10,000 distinct CDR3 sequences in the sample, 29% are singletons; the top ten hold around 22%.

The clonotype was recovered from a human donor with COVID-19. Sequencing was carried out using cultured CD4+ T cells from blood. The chain couples TRBV2 to TRBJ1-5; 9 bases map to TRBD1. The CDR3 DNA reads as TGTGCCAGCGGGACAGGGAGAAATCAGCCCCAGCATTTT. This sequence encodes CASGTGRNQPQHF. The whole variable domain, filled in from reference TRBV2 and TRBJ1-5, reads EPEVTQTPSHQVTQMGQEVILRCVPISNHLYFYWYRQILGQKVEFLVSFYNNEISEKSEIFDDQFSVERPDGSNFTLKIRSTKLEDSAMYFCASGTGRNQPQHFGDGTRLSIL.